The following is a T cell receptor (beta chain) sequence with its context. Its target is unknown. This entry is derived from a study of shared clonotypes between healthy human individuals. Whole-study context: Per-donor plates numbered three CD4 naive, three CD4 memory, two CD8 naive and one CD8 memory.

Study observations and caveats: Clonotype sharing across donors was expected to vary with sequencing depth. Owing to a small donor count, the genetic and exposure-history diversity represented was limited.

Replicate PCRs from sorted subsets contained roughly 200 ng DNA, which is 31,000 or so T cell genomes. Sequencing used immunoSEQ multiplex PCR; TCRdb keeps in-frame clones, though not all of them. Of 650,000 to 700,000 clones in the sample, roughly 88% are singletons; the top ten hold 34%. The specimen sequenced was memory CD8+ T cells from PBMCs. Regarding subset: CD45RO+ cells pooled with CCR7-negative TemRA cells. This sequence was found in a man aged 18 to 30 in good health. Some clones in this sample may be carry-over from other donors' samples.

The chain's CDR3 is CASSSGEGNYGYTF. The CDR3 nucleotides are TGTGCCAGCAGCTCAGGGGAGGGGAACTATGGCTACACCTTC. This chain links TRBV5-6 with TRBJ1-2; D possibly corresponds to TRBD1 (6 bases). The CDR3 runs to 14 residues. With 3 bases removed from V and 2 bases from J, the gap between germline ends came to 11 bases. Germline V gene lookup returns CDR1 SGHDT and CDR2 YYEEEE. Full variable domain (rest looked up from reference TRBV5-6 and TRBJ1-2): DAGVTQSPTHLIKTRGQQVTLRCSPKSGHDTVSWYQQALGQGPQFIFQYYEEEERQRGNFPDRFSGHQFPNYSSELNVNALLLGDSALYLCASSSGEGNYGYTFGSGTRLTVV.